The 11 T cell receptor beta chains presented below share a single source sample, sequenced in a study of blood T cell repertoires in COVID-19. Assay used: immunoSEQ multiplex PCR; TCRdb lists only in-frame clones, some missing. The data contain over 25,000 clones, approximately 85% of them seen just once; the ten biggest clones take up roughly 8.7%. Sequenced sample: peripheral blood. These receptors came from an elderly man with active COVID-19.

The rearrangement links TRBV7-8 to TRBJ2-5; TRBD2 matches at 11 bases. J lost 2 bases, V lost 5 bases, and 1 base had no gene match. The germline V gene has CDR1 SGHVS and CDR2 FQNEAQ. CDR3 length: 14 residues. CDR3 bases: TGTGCCAGCAGCCGACTAGCGGGGCAAGAGACCCAGTACTTC. Translated, it gives CASSRLAGQETQYF.

This chain links TRBV5-5 with TRBJ1-6, with D possibly TRBD1 on 6 matching bases. The CDR3 sequence is 16 residues long. CDR1 is SGHKS and CDR2 is YYEKEE in the germline V gene (reference sequence). Between the trimmed V and J ends, which lost 3 bases and 5 bases, there was a span of 15 bases. For the CDR3, the DNA is TGTGCCAGCAGCTCTTGGTGGGCAGGGGATAATTCACCCCTCCACTTT. As protein: CASSSWWAGDNSPLHF.

This clone was counted only a few times. The chain couples TRBV21-1 to TRBJ1-6; the tabulated D call, TRBD1, remains unverified against the DNA. TRBV21-1 is tagged as a pseudogene. The CDR3 has 14 amino acids. CDR3 in amino acids: CASSSRDNNSPLHF. For the CDR3, the DNA is TGTGCCAGCAGCTCCCGGGACAATAATTCACCCCTCCACTTT.

The chain recombines TRBV2 with TRBJ2-3, with 8 bases lining up with TRBD2. The CDR3 sequence is 15 residues long. V was clipped by 3 bases and J by 2 bases; unmatched bases: 4. Germline V lookup: CDR1 SNHLY, CDR2 FYNNEI. This CDR3 reads CASSDRRGVTDTQYF. CDR3 bases: TGTGCCAGCAGTGACCGGCGGGGGGTCACAGATACGCAGTATTTT.

V and J are TRBV5-1 and TRBJ2-1; 7 bases match TRBD2. The CDR3 extends over 13 amino acids. V gave up 0 bases and J gave up 9 bases; unmatched junction bases: 3. CDR1 and CDR2 from the germline V gene are SGHRS and YFSETQ. CDR3 region: CASSLGRGGEQFF. The CDR3 region has the DNA TGCGCCAGCAGCTTGGGCCGCGGGGGTGAGCAGTTCTTC.

The chain carries TRBV30 and TRBJ2-2, with TRBD1 matching 8 bases. The trim removed 4 bases at V and 6 bases at J, leaving 7 bases unmatched. Germline V CDR1 and CDR2: GTSNPN, SVGIG (reference sequence). The CDR3 runs to 14 residues. CDR3 residues: CAWKNGQGPGELFF. The CDR3 DNA reads TGTGCCTGGAAAAATGGACAGGGCCCCGGGGAGCTGTTTTTT.

This sequence joins TRBV18 and TRBJ2-2; TRBD1 might be the D (6 bases). V shed 2 bases and J shed 4 bases, with 11 bases lying between them. This CDR3 has 15 amino acids. Germline assignment: CDR1 KGHSH and CDR2 LQKENI. The CDR3, as DNA: TGTGCCAGCTCACCAGCAGGGGTAGGCACCGGGGAGCTGTTTTTT. Translated, it gives CASSPAGVGTGELFF. Based on the CDR3 plus reference TRBV18 and TRBJ2-2, the full variable domain is NAGVMQNPRHLVRRRGQEARLRCSPMKGHSHVYWYRQLPEEGLKFMVYLQKENIIDESGMPKERFSAEFPKEGPSILRIQQVVRGDSAAYFCASSPAGVGTGELFFGEGSRLTVL.

The chain uses TRBV2 and TRBJ2-7, with 7 bases aligning to TRBD2. With V trimmed by 4 bases and J by 6 bases, 6 bases remained unmatched. The CDR3 is 13 residues long. Germline CDR1 and CDR2: SNHLY and FYNNEI. The CDR3 here is CASSVRREGEQYF. The CDR3 nucleotides are TGTGCCAGCAGTGTCCGCAGGGAGGGCGAGCAGTACTTC.

The chain joins TRBV4-3 to TRBJ2-7, with a possible D match to TRBD2 (6 bases). The CDR3 runs 15 residues. In germline, CDR1 is LGHNA, CDR2 YSLEER. V was pared by 4 bases and J by 2 bases, with 15 bases between. CDR3: CASSRVAGFTYEQYF. CDR3 DNA sequence: TGCGCCAGCAGCCGGGTGGCGGGGTTCACCTACGAGCAGTACTTC.

The rearrangement links TRBV14 to TRBJ1-2; D is perhaps TRBD1 (6 bases). V was trimmed by 3 bases and J by 5 bases, leaving 13 bases between them. CDR1 is SGHDN and CDR2 is FVKESK in the germline V gene. The CDR3 has 14 amino acids. This chain's CDR3 is CASSHSGQRYGYTF. The CDR3 DNA sequence: TGTGCCAGCAGCCACTCGGGACAAAGATATGGCTACACCTTC.

The chain couples TRBV10-2 to TRBJ2-3, with D perhaps matching TRBD2 (6 bases). Germline V gene sequence: CDR1 WSHSY, CDR2 SAAADI. V was cut by 5 bases and J by 1 base, with 10 bases left in between. The CDR3 is 14 amino acids. The CDR3 DNA reads as TGCGCCAGCAGTCTAGGCGGGGGCACAGATACGCAGTATTTT. Encoded protein: CASSLGGGTDTQYF.